Listed below are T cell receptor beta chains from one sample, sequenced in a study of control samples from healthy donors and cancer patients. Measured with immunoSEQ multiplex PCR; TCRdb has only the in-frame clones, and not every one. The table lists 350,000 to 450,000 clones, 75% to 95% of them singletons. The sequenced sample consisted of PBMCs. These receptors originate from a man aged 40-49 years with head and neck cancer. Each CDR3 is given with its conserved first and last residue. Fields, in order: clone size, V gene, CDR3 protein. Clone size is shown for a subset of rows, as once, few, many or a class of expanded clone.

>NA|TRBV29-1
CSVVPVYGGGYEQYF
>NA|TRBV21-1
CASSNRWTGPSHCMNTEAFF
>NA|TRBV5-1
CASSLFQGPNTGELFF
>NA|TRBV27
CASSRQGAGEKLFF
>NA|TRBV28
CASSGGGQWYGYTF
>few|TRBV18
CASSPANTEAFF
>few|TRBV6-5
CAAGDRRGNNQPQHF
>NA|TRBV6-1
CASSEALRPGTGASWPQHF
>once|TRBV5-5
CASSLWDKSPTYEQYF
>NA|TRBV11-3
CASSLGIAGQETQYF
>NA|TRBV4-3
CASSQDRGGADTGELFF
>NA|TRBV7-8
CASSLVRVGSPTDTQYF
>NA|TRBV27
CASSSRLAGEVEQFF
>NA|TRBV3-1/TRBV3-2
CASSLLKGAQETQYF
>once|TRBV7-2
CASSSPPSGWPVF
>NA|TRBV11-2
CASSVAAGTSVLNEQFF
>NA|TRBV28
CASLKHSNTEAFF
>once|TRBV7-2
CASSLGPGQINYGYTF
>NA|TRBV19
CASSVARDRSHEQFF
>once|TRBV7-9
CASSMGQVDGYTF
>NA|TRBV4-3
CASSRVRAGGYEQYF
>NA|TRBV20-1
CSAPTGNEQYF
>once|TRBV4-3
CASSQDLQLEAFF
>NA|TRBV9
CASSSDSRGYTF
>NA|TRBV19
CASSIKAGGHQPQHF
>NA|TRBV4-3
CASSPGGPDTQYF
>NA|TRBV5-8
CASSTGTYTSGANVLTF
>NA|TRBV4-1
CASSQPGVRAEAFF
>NA|TRBV29-1
CSVARINNEQFF
>NA|TRBV18
CASSPGRDQPQHF
>NA|TRBV7-2
CASSRETTVNQPQHF
>NA|TRBV19
CASRLAGGYEQYF